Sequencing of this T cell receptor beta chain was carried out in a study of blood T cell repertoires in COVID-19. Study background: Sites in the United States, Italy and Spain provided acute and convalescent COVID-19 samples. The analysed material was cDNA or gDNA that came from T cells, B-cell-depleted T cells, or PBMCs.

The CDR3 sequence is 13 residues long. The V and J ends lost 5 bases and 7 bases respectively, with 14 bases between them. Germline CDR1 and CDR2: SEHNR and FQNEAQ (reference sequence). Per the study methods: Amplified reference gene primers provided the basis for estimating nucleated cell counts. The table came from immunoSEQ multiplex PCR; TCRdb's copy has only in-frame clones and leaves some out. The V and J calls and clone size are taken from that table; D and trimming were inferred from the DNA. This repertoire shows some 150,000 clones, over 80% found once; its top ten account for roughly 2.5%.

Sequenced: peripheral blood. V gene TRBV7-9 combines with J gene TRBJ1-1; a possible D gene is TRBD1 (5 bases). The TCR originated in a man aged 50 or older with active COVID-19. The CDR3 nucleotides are TGTGCCAGCAGCCCAGACAGACCTCTTGAAGCTTTCTTT. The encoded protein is CASSPDRPLEAFF.